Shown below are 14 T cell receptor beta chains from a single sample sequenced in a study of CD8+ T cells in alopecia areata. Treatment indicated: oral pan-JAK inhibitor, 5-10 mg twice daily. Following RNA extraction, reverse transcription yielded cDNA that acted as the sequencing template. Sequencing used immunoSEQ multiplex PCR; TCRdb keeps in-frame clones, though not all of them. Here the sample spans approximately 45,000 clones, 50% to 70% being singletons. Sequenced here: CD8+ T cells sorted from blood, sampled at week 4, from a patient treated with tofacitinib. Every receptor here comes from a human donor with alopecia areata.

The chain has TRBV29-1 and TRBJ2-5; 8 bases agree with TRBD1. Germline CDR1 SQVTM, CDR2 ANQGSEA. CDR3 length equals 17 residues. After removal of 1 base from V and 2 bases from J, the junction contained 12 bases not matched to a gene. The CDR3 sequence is CSVEGTGDRPIQETQYF. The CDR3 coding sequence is TGCAGCGTTGAAGGAACAGGGGACAGGCCGATACAAGAGACCCAGTACTTC.

The CDR3 loop reads CSVAGGKNSGANVLTF. DNA of the CDR3: TGCAGCGTCGCTGGGGGTAAGAACTCTGGGGCCAACGTCCTGACTTTC. V is TRBV29-1 and J is TRBJ2-6, with D perhaps assigned TRBD1 or TRBD2 (5 bases each). Germline values: CDR1 SQVTM, CDR2 ANQGSEA. V dropped 6 bases and J dropped 0 bases, with 15 bases sitting between them. The CDR3 loop spans 16 amino acids.

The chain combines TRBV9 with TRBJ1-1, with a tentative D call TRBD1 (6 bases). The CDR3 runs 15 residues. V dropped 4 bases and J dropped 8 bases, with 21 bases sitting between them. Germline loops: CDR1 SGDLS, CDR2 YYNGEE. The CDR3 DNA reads TGTGCCAGCAGCCCGAACGGGAGGGGGTATTGGGAAGCTTTCTTT. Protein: CASSPNGRGYWEAFF.

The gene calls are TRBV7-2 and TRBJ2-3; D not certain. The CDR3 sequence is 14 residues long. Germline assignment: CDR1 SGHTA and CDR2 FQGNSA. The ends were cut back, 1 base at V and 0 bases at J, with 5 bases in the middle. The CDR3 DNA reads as TGTGCCAGCAGCTTAGGGGCTAGCACAGATACGCAGTATTTT. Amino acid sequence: CASSLGASTDTQYF.

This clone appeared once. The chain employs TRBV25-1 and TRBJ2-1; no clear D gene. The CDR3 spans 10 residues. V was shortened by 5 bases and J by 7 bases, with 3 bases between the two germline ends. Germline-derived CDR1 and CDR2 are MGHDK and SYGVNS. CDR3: CASSSNEQFF. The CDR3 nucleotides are TGTGCCAGCAGTAGTAATGAGCAGTTCTTC.

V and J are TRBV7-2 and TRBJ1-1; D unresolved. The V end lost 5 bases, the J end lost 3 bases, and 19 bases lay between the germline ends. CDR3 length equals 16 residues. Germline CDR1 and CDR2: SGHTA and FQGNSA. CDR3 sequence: CASSRTPGGSDTEAFF. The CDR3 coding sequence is TGTGCCAGCAGCCGCACTCCCGGTGGGTCGGACACTGAAGCTTTCTTT.

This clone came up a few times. The DNA of the CDR3 is TGCAGCCGATTCGATAGCGCTTACAATGAGCAGTTCTTC. Its translation is CSRFDSAYNEQFF. The chain uses TRBV29-1 and TRBJ2-1; TRBD2 might be the D (5 bases). Germline CDR1 and CDR2: SQVTM and ANQGSEA. Deletions cut 8 bases from V and 4 bases from J, with 15 bases between. The CDR3 runs 13 residues.

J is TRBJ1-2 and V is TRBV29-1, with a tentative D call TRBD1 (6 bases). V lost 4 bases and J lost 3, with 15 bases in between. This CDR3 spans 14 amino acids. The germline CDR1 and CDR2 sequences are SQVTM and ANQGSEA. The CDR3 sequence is CSVGGQGDDYGYTF. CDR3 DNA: TGCAGCGTTGGGGGGCAGGGCGACGACTATGGCTACACCTTC.

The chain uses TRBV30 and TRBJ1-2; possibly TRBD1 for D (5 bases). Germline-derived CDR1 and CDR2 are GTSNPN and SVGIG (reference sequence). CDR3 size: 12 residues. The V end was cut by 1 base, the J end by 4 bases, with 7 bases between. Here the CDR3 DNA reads TGTGCCTGGAGTGGAGGGACCTATGGCTACACCTTC. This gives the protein CAWSGGTYGYTF.

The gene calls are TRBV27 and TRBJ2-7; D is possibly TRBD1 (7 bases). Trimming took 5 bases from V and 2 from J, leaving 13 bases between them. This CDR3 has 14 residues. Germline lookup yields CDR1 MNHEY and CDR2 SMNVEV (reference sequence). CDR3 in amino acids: CASSAGQLPYEQYF. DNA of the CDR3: TGTGCCAGCAGTGCGGGACAGCTTCCCTACGAGCAGTACTTC.

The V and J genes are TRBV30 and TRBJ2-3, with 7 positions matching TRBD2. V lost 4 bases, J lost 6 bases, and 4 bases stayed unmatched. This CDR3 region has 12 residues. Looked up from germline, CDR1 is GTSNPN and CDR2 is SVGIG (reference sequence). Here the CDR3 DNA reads TGTGCCTGGACGGGGGGTAGGGATACGCAGTATTTT. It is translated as CAWTGGRDTQYF. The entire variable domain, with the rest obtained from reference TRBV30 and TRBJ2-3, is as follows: SQTIHQWPATLVQPVGSPLSLECTVEGTSNPNLYWYRQAAGRGLQLLFYSVGIGQISSEVPQNLSASRPQDRQFILSSKKLLLSDSGFYLCAWTGGRDTQYFGPGTRLTVL.

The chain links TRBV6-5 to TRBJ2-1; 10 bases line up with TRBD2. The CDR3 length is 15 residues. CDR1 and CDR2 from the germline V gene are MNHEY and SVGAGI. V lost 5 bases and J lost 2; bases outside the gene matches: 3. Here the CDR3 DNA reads TGTGCCAGCAGTCCCAGCGGGGGGGCCTACAATGAGCAGTTCTTC. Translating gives CASSPSGGAYNEQFF.

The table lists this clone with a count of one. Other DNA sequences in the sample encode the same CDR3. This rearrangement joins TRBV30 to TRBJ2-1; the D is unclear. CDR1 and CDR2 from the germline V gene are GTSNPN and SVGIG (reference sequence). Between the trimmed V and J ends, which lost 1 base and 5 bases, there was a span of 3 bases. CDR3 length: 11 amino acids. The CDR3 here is CAWSANNEQFF. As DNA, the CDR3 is TGTGCCTGGAGTGCCAACAATGAGCAGTTCTTC.

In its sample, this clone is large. CDR3 sequence (DNA): TGTGCCACCAGCAGAGTTGACAGAAAACACCGTGGTGAAAAACTGTTTTTT. Translation: CATSRVDRKHRGEKLFF. The chain has TRBV15 and TRBJ1-4; D is perhaps TRBD1 (5 bases). This CDR3 region has 17 residues. From germline, CDR1 is LNHNV and CDR2 YYDKDF (reference sequence). V gave up 1 base and J gave up 7 bases, with 19 bases separating them.